This T cell receptor (beta chain) originates from a study of cytomegalovirus exposure and HLA in healthy donors. Study-level background: Roughly four fifths of 350 to 400 genotyped donors fell in the Caucasian-associated ancestry cluster.

The CDR3 consists of 16 residues. Per the germline V gene, CDR1 is SQVTM and CDR2 is ANQGSEA. With 3 bases removed from V and 5 bases from J, the gap between germline ends came to 19 bases. The sample holds a few counts of this clone. Healthy bone marrow donors formed the donor group. 13 Jbeta primers and 60 Vbeta primers were used for the PCR. Sequenced by immunoSEQ multiplex PCR; TCRdb stores in-frame clones only, minus some. The sample holds 95,000 to 130,000 clones, about 10% seen once. The sample taken for sequencing was PBMCs. V and J are TRBV29-1 and TRBJ2-2; a possible D gene is TRBD1 (6 bases). The TCR was taken from a man aged 30 to 45 in good health and CMV-seronegative. CDR3 nucleotide sequence: TGCAGCGTTGAGGGAGCGGAGACAGGATCTACCGGGGAGCTGTTTTTT. It encodes CSVEGAETGSTGELFF.